The clone carrying this T cell receptor (beta chain) was counted a few times. What it binds is not known. This entry is derived from a study of T cells in tumors after PD-1 blockade. In the study overall: No patient had prior checkpoint blockade, systemic immunosuppression, or radiotherapy within 4 weeks. A subset received ongoing vismodegib 150 mg daily alongside anti-PD-1 therapy. Study-wide findings and caveats: Some novel exhausted tumor clones appeared in pre-treatment blood, suggesting peripheral recruitment.

Assay: immunoSEQ multiplex PCR; the TCRdb copy retains only in-frame clones and omits some. This table has tens of thousands of clones, around 80% appearing once. The material was PBMCs, obtained before anti-PD-1 therapy. The TCR originated in a human donor with advanced basal cell or squamous cell carcinoma (not recorded which).

The CDR3 region has the DNA TGTGCCAGCAGTTACTCCCCCTACGAGCAGTACTTC. This gives the protein CASSYSPYEQYF. This rearrangement joins TRBV6-2 or TRBV6-3 to TRBJ2-7; D not certain. The CDR3 has 12 amino acids. The germline gives CDR1 MNHEY, CDR2 SVGEGT. V lost 0 bases and J lost 2, with 2 bases in between.